This T cell receptor (beta chain) was recorded in a study of T cell clusters in autoimmune cytopenias. Notes on the study in general: Primary autoimmune cytopenia patients appeared to lack physiological T cell clusters present in healthy donors. No experiment has yet validated the function of the T cell clusters defined in silico. Compared with active autoimmune hepatitis patients, healthy donors showed approximately 3-fold more exclusive TRB clusters. TRB repertoire shifts in secondary cytopenia and chronic lymphocytic leukemia mostly reflected lymphoma, not autoimmunity.

About this clonotype: Its specificity is not known.

TRB was amplified by touch-down multiplex PCR, primer pools A and B combined. TCRdb reanalyzed the multiplex PCR reads, giving one entry per CDR3 protein sequence and no DNA. This table holds 5,500 to 8,500 distinct CDR3 sequences. TRB amplification used 200 to 250 ng of peripheral blood genomic DNA. Sequencing was done on a sample of peripheral blood. This TCR was sampled from a human donor with an autoimmune cytopenia or autoimmune hepatitis (not recorded which).

The chain's CDR3 is CSAHWTSTHEQYF. The chain has TRBV20-1 and TRBJ2-7; TCRdb's D call of TRBD2 is untestable without DNA. CDR1 is DFQATT, CDR2 SNEGSKA, per germline (reference sequence). This CDR3 is 13 amino acids long.